Below, one T cell receptor beta chain is given with its context. Its antigen remains unknown. Original data processing: Sequence data from immunoSEQ were junction-only and lacked quality scores; consequently, filtering differed. The data were produced by immunoSEQ multiplex PCR, yet TCRdb's version contains in-frame clones alone and is incomplete. For V, J and clone size, that table is used; D and trimming come from the DNA. The data contain roughly 1,500,000 clones, nearly 99% of them singletons. The J segment lost 2 bases and the V segment lost 5 bases, leaving 6 bases of the junction unmatched. This CDR3 is 16 amino acids long. The germline CDR1 and CDR2 sequences are WSHSY and SAAADI. The data were taken from a study of shared clonotypes between healthy human individuals. Study observations and caveats: On the whole, naive subsets had larger estimated richness than memory subsets had.

This receptor was taken from a man aged 30 to 45 in good health. Input material: naive CD4+ T cells sorted from blood. Described subset: CD45RA+ positively selected. The chain combines TRBV10-2 with TRBJ2-7; 13 bases agree with TRBD2. The CDR3 nucleotides read TGCGCCAGCAGTCTAGGACTAGCGGGAGCCCCCTACGAGCAGTACTTC. This sequence encodes CASSLGLAGAPYEQYF.